A selection of T cell receptor beta chains follows, all from one sample in a study of blood T cell repertoires in COVID-19. Generated by immunoSEQ multiplex PCR, the TCRdb table keeps only in-frame clones and is missing some. The sample has some 220,000 clones, approximately 84% seen once; the top ten hold less than 2.5%. Sequencing was carried out using peripheral blood. These receptors were taken from a woman in her sixties with acute or convalescent COVID-19. CDR3s include the opening cysteine and the closing phenylalanine or tryptophan. Each record gives: CDR3 length, clone size, J gene, D gene, V gene, CDR3 DNA, CDR3 protein. A D gene is named only where the DNA matches it firmly. Clone size appears in some rows only: once, few, many, or a class for an expanded clone.

>15|NA|TRBJ2-3|TRBD2|TRBV7-2
TGTGCCAGCAGTGTAAGCGGGGGGGGCACAGATACGCAGTATTTT
CASSVSGGGTDTQYF
>13|NA|TRBJ1-5|TRBD1|TRBV10-3
TGTGCCATCAGCCGGGACAGGAATCAGCCCCAGCATTTT
CAISRDRNQPQHF
>17|NA|TRBJ2-2|TRBD2|TRBV6-1
TGTGCCAGCAGTGAAACTAGCGGGGGGGTTAACACCGGGGAGCTGTTTTTT
CASSETSGGVNTGELFF
>15|NA|TRBJ1-2|TRBD1|TRBV25-1
TGTGCCAGCAGTGAGGGACAGGGGCTACGAGATGGCTACACCTTC
CASSEGQGLRDGYTF
>14|NA|TRBJ1-1|NA|TRBV4-2
TGTGCCAGCAGCCAAGCACCAGGGAACACTGAAGCTTTCTTT
CASSQAPGNTEAFF
>14|NA|TRBJ1-2|NA|TRBV10-3
TGTGCCATCAGTGAGGGCAGGGCATACTATGGCTACACCTTC
CAISEGRAYYGYTF
>15|once|TRBJ2-1|TRBD2|TRBV24-1
TGTGCCACCAGTGGGACTAGCGGGGATTACAATGAGCAGTTCTTC
CATSGTSGDYNEQFF
>14|NA|TRBJ2-1|NA|TRBV19
TGTGCCAGTAGTGTCCGGGGAACGGGGAATGAGCAGTTCTTC
CASSVRGTGNEQFF
>17|NA|TRBJ2-2|NA|TRBV4-3
TGCGCCAGCAGCCAACCCCCGGCGACTATCAGTACCGGGGAGCTGTTTTTT
CASSQPPATISTGELFF
>13|NA|TRBJ1-2|NA|TRBV12-3/TRBV12-4
TGTGCCAGCAGTTTAAGAGGATTCGATGGCTACACCTTC
CASSLRGFDGYTF
>15|NA|TRBJ2-1|NA|TRBV6-2/TRBV6-3
TGTGCCAGCAGTTACTCTGGAGGGGCCAACAATGAGCAGTTCTTC
CASSYSGGANNEQFF
>13|NA|TRBJ2-3|NA|TRBV2
TGTGCCAGCACTGAAAGAGGGTCAGATACGCAGTATTTT
CASTERGSDTQYF
>14|NA|TRBJ1-2|TRBD1|TRBV19
TGTGCCAGTAGTATGGGGACAGTCTTCTATGGCTACACCTTC
CASSMGTVFYGYTF